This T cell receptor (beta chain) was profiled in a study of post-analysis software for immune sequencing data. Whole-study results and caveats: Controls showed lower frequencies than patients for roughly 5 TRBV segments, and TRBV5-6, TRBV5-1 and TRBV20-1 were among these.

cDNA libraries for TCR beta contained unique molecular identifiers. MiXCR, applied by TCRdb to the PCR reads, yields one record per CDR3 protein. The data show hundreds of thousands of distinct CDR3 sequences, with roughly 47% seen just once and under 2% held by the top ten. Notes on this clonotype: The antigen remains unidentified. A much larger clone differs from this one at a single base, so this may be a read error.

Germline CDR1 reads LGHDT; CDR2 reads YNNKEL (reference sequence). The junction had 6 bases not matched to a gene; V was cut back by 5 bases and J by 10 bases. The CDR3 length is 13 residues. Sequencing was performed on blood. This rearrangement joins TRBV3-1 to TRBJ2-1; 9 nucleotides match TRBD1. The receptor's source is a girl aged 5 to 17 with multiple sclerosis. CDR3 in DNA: TGTGCCAGCAGCTCGGACAGGGGTTACGAGCAGTTCTTC. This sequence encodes CASSSDRGYEQFF.